The 18 T cell receptor beta chains in this list originate from one sample, sequenced in a study of blood T cell repertoires in COVID-19. Produced via immunoSEQ multiplex PCR; TCRdb's table is partial and in-frame only. The data hold around 300,000 clones, with approximately 88% observed a single time. Sequenced input: PBMCs or T cells enriched from blood (not recorded which). These receptors were taken from a woman aged 40 to 50 who had recovered from COVID-19.

This chain links TRBV4-1 with TRBJ1-2; TRBD1 is a possible D gene (6 bases). CDR3 length: 15 residues. CDR1 MGHRA and CDR2 YSYEKL come from the germline V gene. The V and J ends lost 3 bases and 7 bases respectively, with 18 bases between them. CDR3 in amino acids: CASSQMPQDRPGYTF. As DNA, the CDR3 is TGCGCCAGCAGCCAGATGCCCCAAGACAGGCCTGGCTACACCTTC.

This clone was seen once. This chain joins TRBV5-1 and TRBJ2-7; TRBD1 matches at 7 bases. This CDR3 is 15 amino acids long. Unmatched junction bases numbered 11, after V lost 6 bases and J lost 2 bases. Looked up from germline, CDR1 is SGHRS and CDR2 is YFSETQ. CDR3 DNA sequence: TGCGCCAGCACCCCAACCGGGACAGTTACCTACGAGCAGTACTTC. This gives the protein CASTPTGTVTYEQYF.

In its sample, this clone was seen a few times. The rearrangement links TRBV4-2 to TRBJ1-5; maybe TRBD1 (5 bases). CDR1 LGHNA and CDR2 YNFKEQ come from the germline V gene. The CDR3 runs to 15 residues. V was cut by 4 bases and J by 6 bases, with 16 bases left in between. This CDR3 reads CASSRLPGRSQPQHF. The CDR3, as DNA: TGTGCCAGCAGCCGTCTTCCAGGGAGGTCTCAGCCCCAGCATTTT.

The chain uses TRBV27 and TRBJ2-1; 8 nucleotides line up with TRBD2. Losses at the gene ends were 0 bases for V and 4 bases for J; bases not matched to a gene: 5. CDR3 size: 16 residues. Germline CDR1 MNHEY, CDR2 SMNVEV (reference sequence). The CDR3 protein is CASSLSGGRRYNEQFF. In DNA, the CDR3 is TGTGCCAGCAGTTTATCGGGCGGGAGGCGATACAATGAGCAGTTCTTC.

The CDR3: CASSPSVSSGNTIYF. DNA of the CDR3: TGTGCCAGCAGCCCCAGTGTCAGCTCTGGAAACACCATATATTTT. The chain is built from TRBV6-5 and TRBJ1-3; no firm D call. The germline gives CDR1 MNHEY, CDR2 SVGAGI. The CDR3 sequence is 15 residues long. Trimming cost V 6 bases and J 0 bases, with 12 bases left between them.

The chain is built from TRBV5-1 and TRBJ1-1; no definite D call. V was pared by 0 bases and J by 4 bases, with 13 bases between. The CDR3 covers 15 residues. Germline V gives CDR1 SGHRS, CDR2 YFSETQ. In DNA form, the CDR3 reads TGCGCCAGCAGCTTGGCCAGATCGCCCCCCACTGAAGCTTTCTTT. Its protein product is CASSLARSPPTEAFF.

The rearrangement links TRBV5-4 to TRBJ2-1; a weak D match, TRBD1 (5 bases). CDR1 is SGHNT, CDR2 YYREEE, per germline (reference sequence). CDR3 length: 13 residues. Trimming pared 0 bases from V and 9 bases from J, leaving 10 bases between. The CDR3, as DNA: TGTGCCAGCAGCTTGGGGGGCTGGAGTGAGCAGTTCTTC. Translated, it gives CASSLGGWSEQFF.

The V call is TRBV4-1, the J call TRBJ2-3; D possibly corresponds to TRBD1 (5 bases). The germline V and J ends were trimmed by 1 base and 0 bases, with 8 bases remaining between them. In germline, CDR1 is MGHRA, CDR2 YSYEKL. This CDR3 comprises 15 residues. In DNA, the CDR3 is TGCGCCAGCAGCCAAGTAGGGGCCAGCACAGATACGCAGTATTTT. Its protein is CASSQVGASTDTQYF.

The chain has TRBV5-4 and TRBJ2-2; TRBD2 aligns across 7 bases. The junction had 8 bases not matched to a gene; V was cut back by 4 bases and J by 2 bases. The CDR3 has 16 amino acids. Germline V CDR1 and CDR2: SGHNT, YYREEE (reference sequence). As DNA, the CDR3 is TGTGCCAGCAGCCCCCAGCGGGACTTAAACACCGGGGAGCTGTTTTTT. Residues: CASSPQRDLNTGELFF.

This clone showed up just once. The chain is built from TRBV7-2 and TRBJ1-6, with D uncertain. The V and J ends lost 3 bases and 10 bases respectively, with 16 bases between them. CDR1 and CDR2 (germline): SGHTA, FQGNSA. CDR3 length: 15 residues. DNA for the CDR3: TGTGCCAGCAGCTTTGGCGCGGCGGCACGGTCACCCCTCCACTTT. This codes for CASSFGAAARSPLHF.

Only one count was recorded for this clone. The chain couples TRBV7-8 to TRBJ2-7; TRBD1 matches 8 bases. CDR1 is SGHVS, CDR2 FQNEAQ, per germline. The ends lost 5 bases at V and 9 bases at J; junction bases unmatched: 6. The length of the CDR3 is 12 residues. The CDR3 region has the DNA TGTGCCAGCAGCCAGGACAGGGAAGGGCAGTACTTC. Protein product: CASSQDREGQYF.

The V gene is TRBV19, the J gene TRBJ1-5; tentatively, D is TRBD1 (5 bases). V shed 4 bases and J shed 7 bases, with 8 bases lying between them. Germline-derived CDR1 and CDR2 are LNHDA and SQIVND (reference sequence). The CDR3 is 12 residues long. The CDR3 spells CASSTSGQPQHF. The CDR3, as DNA: TGTGCCAGTAGTACTTCAGGGCAGCCCCAGCATTTT.

The chain has TRBV5-8 and TRBJ1-5; weak D call: TRBD1 (5 bases). CDR3 length: 16 residues. V gave up 0 bases and J gave up 4 bases, with 14 bases separating them. CDR1 is SGHTS and CDR2 is YDEGEE in the germline V gene. CDR3 nucleotides: TGTGCCAGCAGCTTGGAAAGGGTAGCAGGGAATCAGCCCCAGCATTTT. Translation gives CASSLERVAGNQPQHF.

V gene TRBV7-6 combines with J gene TRBJ2-3, with D maybe TRBD2 (7 bases). Germline CDR1 SGHVS, CDR2 FNYEAQ. This CDR3 spans 13 amino acids. Trimming removed 6 bases at V and 4 bases at J, with 11 bases between. Written as DNA, the CDR3 is TGTGCCAGCAGGGGGGGGGCTCCAGATACGCAGTATTTT. Residues: CASRGGAPDTQYF.

The genes are TRBV5-6 and TRBJ2-2; D perhaps matches TRBD2 (5 bases). The CDR3 has 14 amino acids. Germline V gives CDR1 SGHDT, CDR2 YYEEEE. The V end lost 4 bases, the J end lost 1 base, and 8 bases lay between the germline ends. CDR3 coding DNA: TGTGCCAGCAGCGTCACTAGGAACACCGGGGAGCTGTTTTTT. Encoded protein: CASSVTRNTGELFF.

J is TRBJ1-2 and V is TRBV4-3, with D perhaps TRBD1 (5 bases). The germline V and J ends were trimmed by 3 bases and 7 bases, with 18 bases remaining between them. CDR3 size: 15 residues. The germline CDR1 and CDR2 sequences are LGHNA and YSLEER. This CDR3 is CASSQNSGGVGGYTF. The CDR3 nucleotides are TGCGCCAGCAGCCAGAATTCCGGGGGGGTTGGTGGCTACACCTTC.

V is TRBV28 and J is TRBJ2-5; 8 bases line up with TRBD1. V shed 10 bases and J 5 bases; nucleotides not matched to a gene: 12. Germline V gene data show CDR1 as MDHEN and CDR2 as SYDVKM. The CDR3 is 14 amino acids. The CDR3 is CATTDRETRETQYF. The CDR3, as DNA: TGTGCCACCACGGACAGGGAGACCAGGGAGACCCAGTACTTC.

The chain joins TRBV24-1 to TRBJ2-1; D uncertain. Germline V gives CDR1 KGHDR, CDR2 SFDVKD. The CDR3 is 13 residues long. Deletions cut 0 bases from V and 5 bases from J, with 4 bases between. CDR3 DNA sequence: TGTGCCACCAGTGATTTGCAGGACAATGAGCAGTTCTTC. It codes for CATSDLQDNEQFF.